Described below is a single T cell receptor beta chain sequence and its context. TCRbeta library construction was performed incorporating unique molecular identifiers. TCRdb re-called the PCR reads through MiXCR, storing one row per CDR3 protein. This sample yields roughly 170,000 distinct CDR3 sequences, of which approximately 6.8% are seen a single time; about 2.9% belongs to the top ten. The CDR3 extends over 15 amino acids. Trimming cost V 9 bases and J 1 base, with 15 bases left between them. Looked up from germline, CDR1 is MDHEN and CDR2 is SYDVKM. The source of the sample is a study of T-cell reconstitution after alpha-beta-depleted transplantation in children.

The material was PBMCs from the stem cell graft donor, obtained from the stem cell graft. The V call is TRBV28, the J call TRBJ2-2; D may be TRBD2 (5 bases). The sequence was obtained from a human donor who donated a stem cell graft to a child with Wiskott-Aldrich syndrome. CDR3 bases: TGTGCCAGTAGCCCCCCCCGGGGGAACACCGGGGAGCTGTTTTTT. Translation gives CASSPPRGNTGELFF.